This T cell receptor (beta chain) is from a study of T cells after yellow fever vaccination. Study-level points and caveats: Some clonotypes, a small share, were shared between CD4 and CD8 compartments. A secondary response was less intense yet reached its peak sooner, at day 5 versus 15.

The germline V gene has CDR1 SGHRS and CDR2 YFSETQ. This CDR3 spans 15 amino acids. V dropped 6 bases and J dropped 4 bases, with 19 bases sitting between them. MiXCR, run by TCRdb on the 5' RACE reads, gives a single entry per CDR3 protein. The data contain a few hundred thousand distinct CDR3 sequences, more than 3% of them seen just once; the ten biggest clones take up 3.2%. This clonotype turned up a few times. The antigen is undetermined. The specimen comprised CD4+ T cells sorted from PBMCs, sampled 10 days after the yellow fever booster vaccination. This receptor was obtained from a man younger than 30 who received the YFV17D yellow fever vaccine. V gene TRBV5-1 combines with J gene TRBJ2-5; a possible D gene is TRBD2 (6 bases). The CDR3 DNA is TGCGCCAGCACCTCCGGGGGATCCCGTGGAGAGACCCAGTACTTC. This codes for CASTSGGSRGETQYF.